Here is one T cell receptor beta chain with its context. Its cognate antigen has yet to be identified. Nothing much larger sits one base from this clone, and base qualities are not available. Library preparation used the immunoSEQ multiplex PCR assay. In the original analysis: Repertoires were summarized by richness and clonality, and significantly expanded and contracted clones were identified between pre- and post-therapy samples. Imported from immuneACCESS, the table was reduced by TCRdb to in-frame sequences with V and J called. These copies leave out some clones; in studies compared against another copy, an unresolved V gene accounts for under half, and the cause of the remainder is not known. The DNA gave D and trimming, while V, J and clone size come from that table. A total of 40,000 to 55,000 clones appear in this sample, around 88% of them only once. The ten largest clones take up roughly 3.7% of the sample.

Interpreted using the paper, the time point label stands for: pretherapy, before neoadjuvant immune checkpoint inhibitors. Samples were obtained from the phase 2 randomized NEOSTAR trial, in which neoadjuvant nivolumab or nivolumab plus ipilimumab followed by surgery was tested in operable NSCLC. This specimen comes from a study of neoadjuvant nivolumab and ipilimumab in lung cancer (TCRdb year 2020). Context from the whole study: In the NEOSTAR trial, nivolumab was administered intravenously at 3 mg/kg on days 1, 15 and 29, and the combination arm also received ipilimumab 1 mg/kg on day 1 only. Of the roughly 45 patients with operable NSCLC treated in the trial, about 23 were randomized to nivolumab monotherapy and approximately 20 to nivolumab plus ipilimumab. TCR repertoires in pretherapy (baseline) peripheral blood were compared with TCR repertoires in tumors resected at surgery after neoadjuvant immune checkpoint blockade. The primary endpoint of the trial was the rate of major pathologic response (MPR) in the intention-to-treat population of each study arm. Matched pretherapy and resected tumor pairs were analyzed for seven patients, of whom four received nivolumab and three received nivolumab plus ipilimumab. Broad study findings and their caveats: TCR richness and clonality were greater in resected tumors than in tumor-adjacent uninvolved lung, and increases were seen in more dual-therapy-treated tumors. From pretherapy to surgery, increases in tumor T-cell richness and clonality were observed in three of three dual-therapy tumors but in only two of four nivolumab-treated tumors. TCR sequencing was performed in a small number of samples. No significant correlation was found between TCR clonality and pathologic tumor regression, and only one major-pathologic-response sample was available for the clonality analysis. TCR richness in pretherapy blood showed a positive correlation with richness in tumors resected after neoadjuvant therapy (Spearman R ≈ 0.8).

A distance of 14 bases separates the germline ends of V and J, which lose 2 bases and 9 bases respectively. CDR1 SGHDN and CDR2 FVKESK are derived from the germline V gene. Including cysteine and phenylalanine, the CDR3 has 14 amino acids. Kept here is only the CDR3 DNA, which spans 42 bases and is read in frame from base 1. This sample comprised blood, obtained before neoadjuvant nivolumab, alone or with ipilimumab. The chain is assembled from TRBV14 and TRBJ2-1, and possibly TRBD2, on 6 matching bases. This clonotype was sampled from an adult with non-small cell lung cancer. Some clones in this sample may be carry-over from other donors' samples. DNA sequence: TGTGCCAGCAGCCAACCGGGACTGGAGGGTGAGCAGTTCTTC. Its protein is CASSQPGLEGEQFF.